The subject of this entry is one TCR beta chain. This record belongs to a study of T cell responses to AZD1222 COVID-19 vaccine. Here immunoSEQ multiplex PCR was the method, and the copy in TCRdb shows in-frame clones only, minus some. The sample records around 100,000 clones, 87% being singletons. Whether given at about 4 or about 12 weeks, second doses were pooled. V lost 4 bases to trimming and J lost 0 bases; unmatched junction nucleotides: 9. The CDR3 has 17 amino acids. The germline CDR1 and CDR2 sequences are LGHDT and YNNKEL (reference sequence). The receptor's source is an adult who received the AZD1222 COVID-19 vaccine. V is TRBV3-1 (or the pseudogene TRBV3-2) and J is TRBJ1-3; 7 bases line up with TRBD1. The specimen comprised peripheral blood, sampled 28 days after the second AZD1222 dose. The CDR3 region has the DNA TGTGCCAGCAGCCCTGCTGAGGGGGCGAGCTCTGGAAACACCATATATTTT. Protein: CASSPAEGASSGNTIYF.